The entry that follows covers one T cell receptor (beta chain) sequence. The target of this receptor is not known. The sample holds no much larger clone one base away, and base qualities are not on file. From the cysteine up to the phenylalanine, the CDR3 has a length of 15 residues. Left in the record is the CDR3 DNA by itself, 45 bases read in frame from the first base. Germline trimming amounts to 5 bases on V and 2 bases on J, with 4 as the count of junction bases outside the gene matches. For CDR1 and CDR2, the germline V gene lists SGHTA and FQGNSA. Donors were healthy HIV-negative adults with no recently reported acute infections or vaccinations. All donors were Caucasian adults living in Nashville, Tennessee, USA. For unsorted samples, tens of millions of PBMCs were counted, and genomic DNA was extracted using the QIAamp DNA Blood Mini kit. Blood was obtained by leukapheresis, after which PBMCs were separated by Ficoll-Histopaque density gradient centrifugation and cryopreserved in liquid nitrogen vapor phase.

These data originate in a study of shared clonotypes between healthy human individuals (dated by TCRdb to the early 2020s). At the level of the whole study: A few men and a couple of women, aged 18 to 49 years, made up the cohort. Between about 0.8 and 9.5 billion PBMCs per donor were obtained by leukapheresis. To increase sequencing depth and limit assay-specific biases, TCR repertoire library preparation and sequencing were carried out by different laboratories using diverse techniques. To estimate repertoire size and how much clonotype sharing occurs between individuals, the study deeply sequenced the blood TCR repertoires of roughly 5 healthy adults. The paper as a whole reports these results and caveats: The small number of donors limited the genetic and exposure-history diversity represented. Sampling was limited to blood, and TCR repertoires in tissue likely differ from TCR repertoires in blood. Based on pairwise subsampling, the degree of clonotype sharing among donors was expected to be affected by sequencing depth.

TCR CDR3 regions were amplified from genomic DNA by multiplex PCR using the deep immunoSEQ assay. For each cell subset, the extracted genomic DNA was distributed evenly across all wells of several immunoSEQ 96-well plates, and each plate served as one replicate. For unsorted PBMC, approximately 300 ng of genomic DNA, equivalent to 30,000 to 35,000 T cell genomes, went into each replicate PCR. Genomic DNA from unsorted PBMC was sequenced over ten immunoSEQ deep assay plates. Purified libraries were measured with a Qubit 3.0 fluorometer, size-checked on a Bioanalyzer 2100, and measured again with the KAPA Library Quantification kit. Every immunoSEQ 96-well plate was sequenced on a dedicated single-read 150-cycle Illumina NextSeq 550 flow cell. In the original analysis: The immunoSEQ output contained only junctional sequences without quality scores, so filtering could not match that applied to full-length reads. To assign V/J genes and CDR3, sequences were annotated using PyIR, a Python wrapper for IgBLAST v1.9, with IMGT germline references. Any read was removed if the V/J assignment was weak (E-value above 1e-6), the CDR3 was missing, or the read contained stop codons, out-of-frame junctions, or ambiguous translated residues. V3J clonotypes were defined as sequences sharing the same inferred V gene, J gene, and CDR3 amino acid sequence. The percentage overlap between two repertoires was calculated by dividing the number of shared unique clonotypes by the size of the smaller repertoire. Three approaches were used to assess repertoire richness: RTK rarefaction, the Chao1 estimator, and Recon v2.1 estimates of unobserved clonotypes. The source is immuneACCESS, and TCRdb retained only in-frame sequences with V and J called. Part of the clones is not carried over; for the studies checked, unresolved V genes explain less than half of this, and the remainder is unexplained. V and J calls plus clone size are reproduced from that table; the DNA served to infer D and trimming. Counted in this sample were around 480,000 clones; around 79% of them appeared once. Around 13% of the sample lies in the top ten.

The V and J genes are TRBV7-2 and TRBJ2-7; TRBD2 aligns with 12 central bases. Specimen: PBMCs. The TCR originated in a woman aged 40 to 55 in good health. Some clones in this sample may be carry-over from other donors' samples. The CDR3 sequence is CASSPASGGAYEQYF. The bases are TGTGCCAGCAGCCCTGCTAGCGGGGGGGCCTACGAGCAGTACTTC.